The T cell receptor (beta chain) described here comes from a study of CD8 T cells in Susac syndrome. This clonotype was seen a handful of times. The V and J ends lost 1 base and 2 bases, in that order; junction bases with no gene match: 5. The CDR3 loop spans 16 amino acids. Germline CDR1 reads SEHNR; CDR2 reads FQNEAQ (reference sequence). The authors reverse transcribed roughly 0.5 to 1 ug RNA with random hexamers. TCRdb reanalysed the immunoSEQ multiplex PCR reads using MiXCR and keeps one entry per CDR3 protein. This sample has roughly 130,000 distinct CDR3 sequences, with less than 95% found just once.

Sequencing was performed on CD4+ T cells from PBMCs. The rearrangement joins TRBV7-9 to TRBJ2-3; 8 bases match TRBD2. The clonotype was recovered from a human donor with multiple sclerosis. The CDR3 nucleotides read TGTGCCAGCAGCTTAGAGGCGGGGGGCCCCACAGATACGCAGTATTTT. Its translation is CASSLEAGGPTDTQYF.